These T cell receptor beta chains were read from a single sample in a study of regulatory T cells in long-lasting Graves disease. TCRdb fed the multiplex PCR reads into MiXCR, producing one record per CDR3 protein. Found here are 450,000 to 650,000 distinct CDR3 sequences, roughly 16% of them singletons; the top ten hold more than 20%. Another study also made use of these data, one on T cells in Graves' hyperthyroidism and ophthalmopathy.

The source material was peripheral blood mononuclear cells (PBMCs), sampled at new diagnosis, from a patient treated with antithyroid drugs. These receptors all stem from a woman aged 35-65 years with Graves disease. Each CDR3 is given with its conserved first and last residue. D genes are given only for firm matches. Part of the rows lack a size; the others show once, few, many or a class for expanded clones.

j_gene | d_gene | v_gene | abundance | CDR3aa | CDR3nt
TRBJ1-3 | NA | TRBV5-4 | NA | CASQNDSGNTIYF | TGTGCCAGCCAAAACGACTCTGGAAACACCATATATTTT
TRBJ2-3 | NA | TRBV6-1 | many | CASKRKGSTDTQYF | TGTGCCAGCAAACGGAAGGGGTCCACAGATACGCAGTATTTT
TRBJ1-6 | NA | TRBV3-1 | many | CASSQGGWPYASPLHF | TGTGCCAGCAGCCAAGGTGGGTGGCCTTATGCTTCACCCCTCCACTTT
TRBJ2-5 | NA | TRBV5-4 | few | CASSPPATPQETQYF | TGTGCCAGCAGCCCCCCGGCGACACCCCAAGAGACCCAGTACTTC
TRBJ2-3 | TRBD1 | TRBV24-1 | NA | CATSDPGTGGGADTQYF | TGTGCCACCAGTGATCCGGGGACAGGGGGCGGCGCAGATACGCAGTATTTT
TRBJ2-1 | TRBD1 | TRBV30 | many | CAWRTQGLPEQFF | TGTGCCTGGAGAACACAGGGGCTCCCTGAGCAGTTCTTC
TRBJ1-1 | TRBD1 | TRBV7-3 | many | CASSQGVQVGTEAFF | TGTGCCAGCAGCCAGGGGGTCCAGGTCGGAACTGAAGCTTTCTTT
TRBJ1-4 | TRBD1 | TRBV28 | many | CASSSGTDTEKLFF | TGTGCCAGCAGTTCCGGGACAGATACCGAAAAACTGTTTTTT
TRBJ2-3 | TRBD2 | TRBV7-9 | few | CASSRGLAGALTDTQYF | TGTGCCAGCAGCCGTGGACTAGCGGGGGCCCTCACAGATACGCAGTATTTT
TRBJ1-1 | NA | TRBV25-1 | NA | CASNQQGNTEAFF | TGTGCCAGCAACCAACAGGGGAACACTGAAGCTTTCTTT
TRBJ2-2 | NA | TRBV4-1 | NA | CASSQGFGQWDTGELFF | TGCGCCAGCAGCCAAGGGTTTGGACAATGGGACACCGGGGAGCTGTTTTTT
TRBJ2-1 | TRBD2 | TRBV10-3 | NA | CAISESRGLADEQFF | TGTGCCATCAGTGAGTCGAGGGGACTAGCAGATGAGCAGTTCTTC
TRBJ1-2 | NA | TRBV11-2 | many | CASRHGEQGYTF | TGTGCCAGCAGACACGGTGAACAGGGCTACACCTTC
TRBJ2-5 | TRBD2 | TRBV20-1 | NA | CSAQRGGVETQYF | TGCAGTGCGCAGCGGGGGGGAGTGGAGACCCAGTACTTC
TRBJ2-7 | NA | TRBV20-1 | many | CSARDAALAGPLLYEQYF | TGCAGTGCTAGAGATGCAGCCCTGGCAGGGCCGTTACTCTACGAGCAGTACTTC
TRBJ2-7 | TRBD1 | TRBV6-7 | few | CASSYLGTGSYEQYF | TGTGCCAGCAGTTACCTGGGGACAGGATCCTACGAGCAGTACTTC
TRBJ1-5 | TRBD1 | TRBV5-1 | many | CASSPGQERQPQHF | TGCGCCAGCAGCCCGGGACAGGAACGACAGCCCCAGCATTTT
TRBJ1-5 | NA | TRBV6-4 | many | CASSSKTTGMVDSNQPQHF | TGTGCCAGCAGCTCTAAAACAACAGGGATGGTTGATAGCAATCAGCCCCAGCATTTT
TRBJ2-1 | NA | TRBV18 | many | CASSPKGTGGNEQFF | TGTGCCAGCTCACCAAAAGGGACGGGTGGGAATGAGCAGTTCTTC
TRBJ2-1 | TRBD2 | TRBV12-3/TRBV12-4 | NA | CASSLRAGAGLKQLF | TGTGCCAGCAGTTTAAGAGCGGGGGCCGGTTTGAAGCAGCTCTTC
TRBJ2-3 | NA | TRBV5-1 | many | CASSLALASDTQYF | TGCGCCAGCAGCTTGGCACTAGCATCTGATACGCAGTATTTT
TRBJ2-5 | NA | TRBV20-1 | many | CSARRGGRGQETQYF | TGCAGTGCTAGGAGGGGGGGACGGGGGCAAGAGACCCAGTACTTC
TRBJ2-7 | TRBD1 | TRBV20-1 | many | CSAMGTDLGEQYF | TGCAGTGCGATGGGGACAGATCTGGGGGAGCAGTACTTC
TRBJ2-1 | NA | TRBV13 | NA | CASSERLVTDEQFF | TGTGCCAGCAGCGAAAGGCTCGTAACAGATGAGCAGTTCTTC
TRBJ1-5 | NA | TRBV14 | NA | CASSGQLSTSNQPQHF | TGTGCCAGCTCAGGACAATTATCAACTAGCAATCAGCCCCAGCATTTT
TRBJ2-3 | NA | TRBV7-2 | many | CASSLRGTTDTQYF | TGTGCCAGCAGCTTGAGGGGGACCACAGATACGCAGTATTTT
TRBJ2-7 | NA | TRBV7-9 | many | CASSLSTGTREQYF | TGTGCCAGCAGCTTGTCTACAGGGACACGAGAGCAGTACTTC
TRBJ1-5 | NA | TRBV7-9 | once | CASSHQGHDQPQHF | TGTGCCAGCAGTCACCAGGGTCATGATCAGCCCCAGCATTTT
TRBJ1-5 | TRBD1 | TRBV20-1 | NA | CSAGEGTGGVNQPQHF | TGCAGTGCTGGGGAAGGGACAGGGGGTGTCAATCAGCCCCAGCATTTT
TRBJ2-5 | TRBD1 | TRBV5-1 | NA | CASSVDGEGGSGETQYF | TGCGCCAGCAGCGTAGACGGAGAAGGGGGCTCGGGAGAGACCCAGTACTTC
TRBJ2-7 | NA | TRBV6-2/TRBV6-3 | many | CASSYPGSSYEQYF | TGTGCCAGCAGTTACCCCGGGTCCTCCTACGAGCAGTACTTC
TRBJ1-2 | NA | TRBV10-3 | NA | CAISEQLYGYTF | TGTGCCATCAGTGAACAGCTCTATGGCTACACCTTC
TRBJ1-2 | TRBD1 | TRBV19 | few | CASNRGGPIKYTF | TGTGCCAGTAACAGGGGAGGCCCGATTAAATACACCTTC
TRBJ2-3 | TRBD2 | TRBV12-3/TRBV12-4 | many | CASTRGGPNGGTQYF | TGTGCCAGCACCCGGGGGGGGCCAAACGGAGGTACGCAGTATTTT
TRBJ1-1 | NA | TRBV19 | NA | CASSMTGRTEAFF | TGTGCCAGTAGTATGACAGGACGCACTGAAGCTTTCTTT
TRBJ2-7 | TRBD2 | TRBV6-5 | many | CASSSEGLAGYEQYF | TGTGCCAGCAGTTCCGAGGGACTAGCGGGCTACGAGCAGTACTTC
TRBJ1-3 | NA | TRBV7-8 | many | CASSLPRSGNTIYF | TGTGCCAGCAGCCTTCCCCGGTCTGGAAACACCATATATTTT